These 31 T cell receptor beta chains share one sample of origin, sequenced in a study of monozygotic twins with inflammatory bowel disease (dated by TCRdb to between 2017 and 2020). Library generation was performed with 5' RACE. The instrument was an Illumina HiSeq 2500. Each CDR3 protein sequence appears as one entry after TCRdb reprocessed the reads, and no DNA is included. The sample table includes more than 350,000 distinct CDR3 sequences. The top ten clonotypes cover 2.4% of the sample. The specimen sequenced was blood. The origin of the receptors is a human donor with ulcerative colitis or Crohn's disease, or a healthy co-twin of an affected twin (not recorded which).

The rearrangement uses TRBV7-2 and TRBJ2-7; TCRdb picks TRBD2, but there is no DNA to check that call. The CDR3 covers 14 residues. CDR1 and CDR2 from the germline V gene are SGHTA and FQGNSA. The CDR3 sequence is CASSPGTSAYEQYF.

The chain links TRBV7-9 to TRBJ2-7. This CDR3 region has 12 residues. The germline CDR1 and CDR2 sequences are SEHNR and FQNEAQ (reference sequence). CDR3 sequence reads: CASSLRSNEQYF.

The rearrangement joins TRBV6-6 to TRBJ1-5; the D call of TRBD1 rests on TCRdb alone, since no DNA is present to check it. Germline values: CDR1 MNHNY, CDR2 SVGAGI (reference sequence). The CDR3 spans 14 residues. CDR3 region: CASRPAGSNQPQHF.

The rearrangement links TRBV5-1 to TRBJ2-1; TCRdb's D call, TRBD1, is unchecked because there is no DNA. Per the germline V gene, CDR1 is SGHRS and CDR2 is YFSETQ. CDR3 length equals 15 residues. CDR3 sequence reads: CASSLGQVSYNEQFF.

The chain joins TRBV18 to TRBJ2-1; with no DNA, the TCRdb D assignment of TRBD1 cannot be verified. The CDR3 has 16 amino acids. Germline V gene lookup returns CDR1 KGHSH and CDR2 LQKENI. The chain's CDR3 is CASSSQGTGGPNEQFF.

The V gene is TRBV29-1, the J gene TRBJ2-1; the D call from TCRdb, TRBD2, cannot be confirmed without DNA. Germline-derived CDR1 and CDR2 are SQVTM and ANQGSEA. The CDR3 spans 15 residues. CDR3 loop: CSVAGTSGRENEQFF.

The chain employs TRBV20-1 and TRBJ2-1; TCRdb gives TRBD1 as the D gene, but with no DNA this cannot be confirmed. The CDR3 totals 15 residues. From germline, CDR1 is DFQATT and CDR2 SNEGSKA (reference sequence). The CDR3 sequence is CSAISDRGNYNEQFF.

This chain connects TRBV7-2 to TRBJ2-5; the D call of TRBD1 rests on TCRdb alone, since no DNA is present to check it. Germline V gene data show CDR1 as SGHTA and CDR2 as FQGNSA. CDR3 size: 14 residues. CDR3 sequence reads: CASSLRWGGQTQYF.

The V gene is TRBV19, the J gene TRBJ2-1. This CDR3 has 16 amino acids. Germline CDR1 is LNHDA and CDR2 is SQIVND (reference sequence). The chain's CDR3 is CASSIGKRRIYNEQFF.

The genes are TRBV7-2 and TRBJ2-7; the TRBD1 assignment by TCRdb is unverifiable without DNA. The germline CDR1 and CDR2 sequences are SGHTA and FQGNSA. The CDR3 runs to 15 residues. The CDR3 sequence: CASSLVGQAMAEQYF.

The genes are TRBV5-1 and TRBJ1-2. This CDR3 spans 13 amino acids. Germline lookup yields CDR1 SGHRS and CDR2 YFSETQ. The CDR3 here is CASSLAETFGYTF.

The V and J genes are TRBV5-1 and TRBJ2-1; as DNA is missing, the TRBD1 call by TCRdb cannot be tested. CDR3 length equals 13 residues. Germline-derived CDR1 and CDR2 are SGHRS and YFSETQ. CDR3 residues: CASSLGDGNEQFF.

The chain links TRBV6-6 to TRBJ2-3; the D call of TRBD1 rests on TCRdb alone, since no DNA is present to check it. The CDR3 sequence is 14 residues long. The germline V gene has CDR1 MNHNY and CDR2 SVGAGI (reference sequence). The CDR3 sequence: CACIRGARTDTQYF.

The V call is TRBV12-3 or TRBV12-4, the J call TRBJ2-1; there is no DNA to check the TCRdb D call of TRBD1. CDR3 length: 18 residues. This chain's CDR3 is CASSATPGAGERYNEQFF.

The chain uses TRBV28 and TRBJ2-3; TCRdb outputs TRBD1, but without DNA this stays unchecked. Per germline, CDR1 MDHEN and CDR2 SYDVKM. The CDR3 extends over 13 amino acids. The CDR3 reads CASRRQGTDTQYF.

The CDR3 region is CASRGEGDTQYF. The chain employs TRBV7-9 and TRBJ2-3; the D call of TRBD2 rests on TCRdb alone, since no DNA is present to check it. The germline gives CDR1 SEHNR, CDR2 FQNEAQ (reference sequence). This CDR3 has 12 residues.

CDR3 residues: CASSPLDRANTEAFF. The chain has TRBV12-3 or TRBV12-4 and TRBJ1-1; lacking DNA, the TRBD1 call made by TCRdb goes unchecked. The CDR3 loop spans 15 amino acids.

The genes are TRBV4-2 and TRBJ2-4; the D gene TCRdb calls, TRBD2, cannot be checked with no DNA. The CDR3 runs 19 residues. Germline V gene sequence: CDR1 LGHNA, CDR2 YNFKEQ. The CDR3 region is CASSQDRSSGVLAKNIQYF.

V gene TRBV24-1 combines with J gene TRBJ2-5. The CDR3 is 13 amino acids. Germline lookup yields CDR1 KGHDR and CDR2 SFDVKD. The CDR3 sequence is CATSESRLGTQYF.

V is TRBV24-1 and J is TRBJ2-2; TCRdb lists TRBD1, though no DNA is available to test this call. The germline gives CDR1 KGHDR, CDR2 SFDVKD. This CDR3 has 16 amino acids. CDR3: CATSDPRGRVTGELFF.

The CDR3 sequence: CSAREGGRAATGELFF. The chain combines TRBV20-1 with TRBJ2-2; TCRdb gives TRBD2 as the D gene, but with no DNA this cannot be confirmed. Germline CDR1 reads DFQATT; CDR2 reads SNEGSKA (reference sequence). This CDR3 has 16 residues.

CDR3 sequence reads: CASSTDRGTTEAFF. The chain is built from TRBV6-2 or TRBV6-3 and TRBJ1-1; TCRdb returns TRBD1, unconfirmable since there is no DNA. Germline V gene sequence: CDR1 MNHEY, CDR2 SVGEGT. This CDR3 has 14 amino acids.

The chain couples TRBV24-1 to TRBJ2-1. The germline V gene has CDR1 KGHDR and CDR2 SFDVKD. CDR3 size: 14 residues. The CDR3 region is CATSDFPQSNGQFF.

This chain joins TRBV20-1 and TRBJ1-5. The V gene's germline CDR1 is DFQATT and CDR2 SNEGSKA (reference sequence). The CDR3 spans 12 residues. CDR3 residues: CSAIDSNQPQHF.

The chain employs TRBV10-3 and TRBJ1-5. CDR1 is ENHRY and CDR2 is SYGVKD in the germline V gene. CDR3 size: 12 residues. CDR3 protein: CAISSGNQPQHF.

The chain employs TRBV5-6 and TRBJ2-3; the TCRdb call, TRBD2, lacks DNA for checking. The CDR3 loop spans 15 amino acids. Germline V gene lookup returns CDR1 SGHDT and CDR2 YYEEEE. The CDR3 spells CASSLGGRSTDTQYF.

The chain couples TRBV29-1 to TRBJ2-6. The CDR3 loop spans 13 amino acids. Per germline, CDR1 SQVTM and CDR2 ANQGSEA. The CDR3 loop is CSVGLSGANVLTF.

The V call is TRBV5-1, the J call TRBJ2-1; TCRdb's assignment of TRBD2 cannot be checked, as there is no DNA. CDR3 size: 14 residues. Germline assignment: CDR1 SGHRS and CDR2 YFSETQ. The CDR3 reads CASSPRGSGIEQFF.

This chain joins TRBV5-1 and TRBJ2-5; no DNA is available, so the TRBD1 call from TCRdb remains unchecked. CDR3 length: 15 amino acids. The germline CDR1 and CDR2 sequences are SGHRS and YFSETQ. The CDR3 region is CASSTGTQARETQYF. Based on the CDR3 plus reference TRBV5-1 and TRBJ2-5, the full variable domain is KAGVTQTPRYLIKTRGQQVTLSCSPISGHRSVSWYQQTPGQGLQFLFEYFSETQRNKGNFPGRFSGRQFSNSRSEMNVSTLELGDSALYLCASSTGTQARETQYFGPGTRLLVL.

The chain uses TRBV20-1 and TRBJ2-2. This CDR3 contains 13 residues. The germline gives CDR1 DFQATT, CDR2 SNEGSKA (reference sequence). The chain's CDR3 is CSARRANTGELFF.

The chain links TRBV29-1 to TRBJ2-7; lacking DNA, the TRBD1 call made by TCRdb goes unchecked. CDR3 length equals 11 residues. CDR1 and CDR2 (germline): SQVTM, ANQGSEA. CDR3 protein: CSVEYRQRPYF.